The next 29 T cell receptor beta chains were all read from a single sample in a study of graft-versus-host responses after intestinal transplantation. These TCRs are of unknown antigen specificity. Generated by immunoSEQ multiplex PCR, the TCRdb table keeps only in-frame clones and is missing some. The profile shows about 90,000 clones, 80% to 95% of them singletons. The sample here was unstimulated CD4+ T cells sorted from spleen or lymph node cells, taken before intestinal transplant. The receptors come from a human donor who received an intestinal transplant.

The chain uses TRBV27 and TRBJ1-1, with no clear D. Looked up from germline, CDR1 is MNHEY and CDR2 is SMNVEV (reference sequence). The CDR3 has 13 amino acids. Trimming left V 3 bases short and J 1 base short, with 6 bases between. The CDR3 DNA is TGTGCCAGCAGTTTTATAGGGAACACTGAAGCTTTCTTT. This encodes CASSFIGNTEAFF.

This clone was found once. The rearrangement links TRBV18 to TRBJ1-5, with 11 nucleotides matching TRBD1. The CDR3 is 17 residues long. Looked up from germline, CDR1 is KGHSH and CDR2 is LQKENI. Losses at the gene ends were 2 bases for V and 1 base for J; bases not matched to a gene: 4. CDR3 residues: CASSPRGQGGSNQPQHF. The CDR3 DNA sequence: TGTGCCAGCTCACCAAGGGGACAGGGGGGAAGCAATCAGCCCCAGCATTTT.

CDR3 sequence (DNA): TGTGCCAGCAGTAGGACAATCGGCGAAAAACTGTTTTTT. It specifies CASSRTIGEKLFF. The chain couples TRBV27 to TRBJ1-4, with a possible D match to TRBD1 (5 bases). Germline V gene sequence: CDR1 MNHEY, CDR2 SMNVEV (reference sequence). Trimming cost V 5 bases and J 8 bases, with 12 bases left between them. The CDR3 is made up of 13 amino acids. The variable domain in full, with the rest retrieved from reference TRBV27 and TRBJ1-4, is EAQVTQNPRYLITVTGKKLTVTCSQNMNHEYMSWYRQDPGLGLRQIYYSMNVEVTDKGDVPEGYKVSRKEKRNFPLILESPSPNQTSLYFCASSRTIGEKLFFGSGTQLSVL.

This chain connects TRBV19 to TRBJ2-1; 11 nucleotides line up with TRBD1. The germline gives CDR1 LNHDA, CDR2 SQIVND (reference sequence). V trimming: 6 bases; J trimming: 5 bases; junction bases outside the gene matches: 6. This CDR3 contains 15 residues. The CDR3 sequence: CASSRTGGLDNEQFF. The CDR3, as DNA: TGTGCCAGTAGCCGGACAGGGGGCCTCGACAATGAGCAGTTCTTC. The full variable domain, its missing parts supplied by reference TRBV19 and TRBJ2-1, is DGGITQSPKYLFRKEGQNVTLSCEQNLNHDAMYWYRQDPGQGLRLIYYSQIVNDFQKGDIAEGYSVSREKKESFPLTVTSAQKNPTAFYLCASSRTGGLDNEQFFGPGTRLTVL.

The rearrangement joins TRBV27 to TRBJ2-2; D is unclear. CDR1 and CDR2 (germline): MNHEY, SMNVEV (reference sequence). This CDR3 is 14 amino acids long. Trimming shortened V by 8 bases and J by 3 bases, and 13 bases separated the two germline ends. The CDR3 is CASGFPRDTGELFF. The DNA of the CDR3 is TGTGCCAGCGGGTTCCCGCGTGACACCGGGGAGCTGTTTTTT.

The genes are TRBV2 and TRBJ2-3; D is unresolved. The V end lost 7 bases, the J end lost 2 bases, and 7 bases lay between the germline ends. Germline V gene data show CDR1 as SNHLY and CDR2 as FYNNEI. This CDR3 region has 12 residues. CDR3 protein: CASTFHTDTQYF. CDR3 bases: TGTGCCAGCACTTTCCACACAGATACGCAGTATTTT.

V and J are TRBV5-1 and TRBJ1-4, with 9 bases matching TRBD1. CDR1 SGHRS and CDR2 YFSETQ come from the germline V gene. The CDR3 is made up of 15 amino acids. After removal of 4 bases from V and 8 bases from J, the junction contained 9 bases not matched to a gene. CDR3 in amino acids: CASSLNRGREEKLFF. CDR3 bases: TGCGCCAGCAGCCTAAACAGGGGGCGCGAAGAAAAACTGTTTTTT.

V usage is TRBV29-1 and J usage is TRBJ2-1, with 8 nucleotides matching TRBD2. With V trimmed by 4 bases and J by 7 bases, 3 bases remained unmatched. Germline V gene lookup returns CDR1 SQVTM and CDR2 ANQGSEA. This CDR3 comprises 12 residues. This CDR3 is CSVVGGANEQFF. DNA of the CDR3: TGCAGCGTTGTCGGGGGGGCTAATGAGCAGTTCTTC.

V and J are TRBV7-9 and TRBJ2-1; TRBD1 is a possible D gene (5 bases). The CDR3 extends over 11 amino acids. The V end was cut by 5 bases, the J end by 10 bases, with 9 bases between. The germline V gene encodes CDR1 SEHNR and CDR2 FQNEAQ (reference sequence). The chain's CDR3 is CASSPRTEQFF. The CDR3 bases are TGTGCCAGCAGCCCCCGGACAGAGCAGTTCTTC.

This chain joins TRBV18 and TRBJ1-2, with D unclear. CDR1 is KGHSH, CDR2 LQKENI, per germline. V gave up 1 base and J gave up 5 bases, with 8 bases separating them. This CDR3 has 13 amino acids. The CDR3 DNA reads TGTGCCAGCTCACCACGTCCGGATTATGGCTACACCTTC. This encodes CASSPRPDYGYTF.

The genes are TRBV5-1 and TRBJ2-5; TRBD1 aligns across 8 bases. J gave up 1 base and V 4 bases, and 6 bases lay outside the gene matches. Germline V gene data show CDR1 as SGHRS and CDR2 as YFSETQ. This CDR3 comprises 15 residues. For the CDR3, the DNA is TGCGCCAGCAGCCCTTGGGACAGGCCCCAAGAGACCCAGTACTTC. Translated: CASSPWDRPQETQYF.

This rearrangement joins TRBV2 to TRBJ2-1, with D tentatively TRBD2 (6 bases). This CDR3 region has 16 residues. The V and J ends lost 4 bases and 4 bases respectively, with 17 bases between them. Looked up from germline, CDR1 is SNHLY and CDR2 is FYNNEI. CDR3 loop: CASSADGSSSYNEQFF. The CDR3 nucleotides read TGTGCCAGCAGTGCCGACGGGAGCTCCTCATACAATGAGCAGTTCTTC.

The chain is built from TRBV4-2 and TRBJ2-3, with D unclear. CDR1 LGHNA and CDR2 YNFKEQ come from the germline V gene. The germline V and J ends were trimmed by 0 bases and 5 bases, with 6 bases remaining between them. The CDR3 length is 13 residues. CDR3 amino acids: CASSQDRRDTQYF. The CDR3 nucleotides are TGTGCCAGCAGCCAAGATCGCAGAGATACGCAGTATTTT.

The gene calls are TRBV6-5 and TRBJ1-1; no definite D call. V was trimmed by 7 bases and J by 2 bases, leaving 17 bases between them. The CDR3 extends over 15 amino acids. Germline V CDR1 and CDR2: MNHEY, SVGAGI. This chain's CDR3 is CASMSPWSGNTEAFF. CDR3 sequence (DNA): TGTGCCAGCATGTCTCCCTGGAGTGGAAACACTGAAGCTTTCTTT.

The chain employs TRBV30 and TRBJ1-1; D is perhaps TRBD1 (5 bases). This CDR3 is 13 amino acids long. Germline CDR1 reads GTSNPN; CDR2 reads SVGIG (reference sequence). The V gene lost 3 bases and the J gene lost 4 bases, with 12 bases spanning the gap. CDR3 DNA: TGTGCCTGGAGCCGAGCAGGGTTCACTGAAGCTTTCTTT. Translation: CAWSRAGFTEAFF.

The rearrangement links TRBV27 to TRBJ1-4, with 7 bases identical to TRBD1. Germline V gene data show CDR1 as MNHEY and CDR2 as SMNVEV (reference sequence). With V trimmed by 0 bases and J by 5 bases, 3 bases remained unmatched. The CDR3 consists of 15 residues. The CDR3 region is CASSLSDRYNEKLFF. The CDR3 DNA reads as TGTGCCAGCAGTTTATCGGACAGGTACAATGAAAAACTGTTTTTT.

This clone appeared a single time. V is TRBV18 and J is TRBJ2-3; 7 nucleotides line up with TRBD1. The germline CDR1 and CDR2 sequences are KGHSH and LQKENI. The CDR3 is 15 residues long. With V trimmed by 3 bases and J by 6 bases, 9 bases remained unmatched. The CDR3 region is CASSPGQVGTDTQYF. As DNA, the CDR3 is TGTGCCAGCTCACCCGGACAGGTGGGGACGGATACGCAGTATTTT.

The count of this clone is one. This rearrangement joins TRBV7-9 to TRBJ2-7, with 8 bases fitting TRBD2. V was pared by 4 bases and J by 9 bases, with 5 bases of the junction left unmatched. This CDR3 region has 12 residues. CDR1 and CDR2 (germline): SEHNR, FQNEAQ (reference sequence). The CDR3 is CASSWITSGQYF. CDR3 coding DNA: TGTGCCAGCAGCTGGATTACTAGCGGGCAGTACTTC.

The rearrangement joins TRBV11-2 to TRBJ2-1; no clear D. V lost 2 bases to trimming and J lost 0 bases, with 5 bases between them. This CDR3 contains 14 residues. The germline CDR1 and CDR2 sequences are SGHAT and FQNNGV. CDR3 in DNA: TGTGCCAGCAGCTTAATACGCTCCTACAATGAGCAGTTCTTC. Its protein product is CASSLIRSYNEQFF.

The chain links TRBV6-1 to TRBJ1-1, with D perhaps TRBD1 (6 bases). Per the germline V gene, CDR1 is MNHNS and CDR2 is SASEGT. The CDR3 extends over 15 amino acids. V lost 5 bases to trimming and J lost 3 bases, with 16 bases between them. CDR3: CASSFRARGDTEAFF. The CDR3 DNA reads as TGTGCCAGCAGTTTCAGGGCCAGGGGTGACACTGAAGCTTTCTTT.

This clone came up once. J is TRBJ1-2 and V is TRBV29-1, with D perhaps TRBD1 (5 bases). Trimming took 7 bases from V and 7 from J, leaving 19 bases between them. CDR1 SQVTM and CDR2 ANQGSEA come from the germline V gene. The CDR3 contains 13 residues. DNA for the CDR3: TGCAGCGGCGGGGGGGGGAGTAGCGGTGGCTACACCTTC. Protein product: CSGGGGSSGGYTF. The full variable domain, with the rest looked up from reference TRBV29-1 and TRBJ1-2, is SAVISQKPSRDICQRGTSLTIQCQVDSQVTMMFWYRQQPGQSLTLIATANQGSEATYESGFVIDKFPISRPNLTFSTLTVSNMSPEDSSIYLCSGGGGSSGGYTFGSGTRLTVV.

The chain combines TRBV19 with TRBJ1-3, with D unresolved. Trimming pared 4 bases from V and 0 bases from J, leaving 10 bases between. Looked up from germline, CDR1 is LNHDA and CDR2 is SQIVND (reference sequence). CDR3 length: 15 amino acids. CDR3 sequence: CASSTGRASGNTIYF. The CDR3 DNA follows: TGTGCCAGTAGTACCGGACGGGCCTCTGGAAACACCATATATTTT. Together with reference TRBV19 and TRBJ1-3, the CDR3 gives the full variable domain: DGGITQSPKYLFRKEGQNVTLSCEQNLNHDAMYWYRQDPGQGLRLIYYSQIVNDFQKGDIAEGYSVSREKKESFPLTVTSAQKNPTAFYLCASSTGRASGNTIYFGEGSWLTVV.

The gene calls are TRBV30 and TRBJ2-1; 9 bases fit TRBD1. The CDR3 extends over 14 amino acids. In germline, CDR1 is GTSNPN, CDR2 SVGIG (reference sequence). The J segment lost 6 bases and the V segment lost 2 bases, leaving 5 bases of the junction unmatched. As DNA, the CDR3 is TGTGCCTGGAGTTCGGGACAGGGCGGCAATGAGCAGTTCTTC. It is translated as CAWSSGQGGNEQFF.

This chain connects TRBV6-4 to TRBJ2-3; 9 bases fit TRBD1. CDR1 is MRHNA and CDR2 is SNTAGT in the germline V gene. The CDR3 covers 14 residues. V was pared by 8 bases and J by 1 base, with 4 bases of the junction left unmatched. The CDR3 region has the DNA TGTGCCAGCTCCCGGGACAGGGGCACAGATACGCAGTATTTT. Translation: CASSRDRGTDTQYF.

This sequence joins TRBV21-1 and TRBJ1-3; the table's D call, TRBD1, was not checked against the DNA. TRBV21-1 counts as a pseudogene. The CDR3 contains 17 residues. The DNA of the CDR3 is TGTGCCAGCAGCAAAGAGGACAGGGGTGCCCCTGGAAACACCATATATTTT. Translation: CASSKEDRGAPGNTIYF.

The chain uses TRBV18 and TRBJ2-7; possibly TRBD1 for D (6 bases). The CDR3 is made up of 14 amino acids. CDR1 and CDR2 (germline): KGHSH, LQKENI. V lost 3 bases and J lost 2, with 11 bases in between. The CDR3 region is CASSPPGQPYEQYF. The CDR3 coding sequence is TGTGCCAGCTCACCTCCAGGACAGCCCTACGAGCAGTACTTC.

The rearrangement joins TRBV25-1 to TRBJ2-7; 12 nucleotides match TRBD2. Germline lookup yields CDR1 MGHDK and CDR2 SYGVNS. This CDR3 is 17 amino acids long. V lost 2 bases to trimming and J lost 3 bases; unmatched junction nucleotides: 8. DNA for the CDR3: TGTGCCAGCAGTGAAACTCTCGGACTAGCGGGACTCTACGAGCAGTACTTC. This gives the protein CASSETLGLAGLYEQYF.

The table lists this clone with a count of one. The chain combines TRBV9 with TRBJ1-3; perhaps TRBD1 as D (5 bases). The V and J ends lost 0 bases and 2 bases respectively, with 6 bases between them. The CDR3 consists of 14 residues. Germline V gene sequence: CDR1 SGDLS, CDR2 YYNGEE. The CDR3, as DNA: TGTGCCAGCAGCGTAGAACAGGCTGGAAACACCATATATTTT. The encoded protein is CASSVEQAGNTIYF.

The chain has TRBV18 and TRBJ1-1; weak D call: TRBD1 (6 bases). The V and J ends lost 5 bases and 9 bases respectively, with 16 bases between them. Looked up from germline, CDR1 is KGHSH and CDR2 is LQKENI. The CDR3 loop spans 13 amino acids. This CDR3 is CASSEDSVVKAFF. CDR3 coding DNA: TGTGCCAGCTCAGAGGACAGCGTAGTCAAAGCTTTCTTT.